The entry below gives a single T cell receptor beta chain sequence along with its context. The germline CDR1 and CDR2 sequences are MNHNS and SASEGT. V lost 4 bases, J lost 2 bases, and 7 bases stayed unmatched. This CDR3 has 15 residues. The record originates from a study of neurological immune-mediated disorders. Template-switch 5'RACE cDNA synthesis added a 10-nucleotide unique molecular identifier. TCRdb independently ran MiXCR on the 5' RACE reads; one entry per CDR3 protein. The table includes around 80,000 distinct CDR3 sequences, about 9.3% detected once. The study built unsorted libraries from 2 million PBMCs kept at -80 C.

This receptor was taken from a man aged 35-49 years in good health. The sample comprised PBMCs. The gene calls are TRBV6-1 and TRBJ2-7; 8 bases line up with TRBD1. Written as DNA, the CDR3 is TGTGCCAGCAGTGTTACAGGGGGAAACCCCTACGAGCAGTACTTC. It yields the protein CASSVTGGNPYEQYF.